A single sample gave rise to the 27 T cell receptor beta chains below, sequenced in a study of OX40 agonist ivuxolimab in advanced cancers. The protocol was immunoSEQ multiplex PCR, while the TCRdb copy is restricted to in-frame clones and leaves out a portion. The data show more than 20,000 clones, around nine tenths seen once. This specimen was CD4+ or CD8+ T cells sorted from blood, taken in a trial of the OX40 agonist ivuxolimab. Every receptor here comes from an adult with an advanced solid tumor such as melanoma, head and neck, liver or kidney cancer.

CDR3 nucleotide sequence: TGTGCCTGGAGGGCGACTAGCGGAGCTTACAATGAGCAGTTCTTC. This codes for CAWRATSGAYNEQFF. The genes are TRBV30 and TRBJ2-1; 9 bases line up with TRBD2. Germline V gene lookup returns CDR1 GTSNPN and CDR2 SVGIG (reference sequence). The CDR3 length is 15 residues. V was clipped by 3 bases and J by 4 bases; unmatched bases: 7.

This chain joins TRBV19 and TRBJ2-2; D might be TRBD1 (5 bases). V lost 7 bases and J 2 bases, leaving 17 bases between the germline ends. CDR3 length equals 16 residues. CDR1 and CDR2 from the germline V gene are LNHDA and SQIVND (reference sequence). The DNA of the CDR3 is TGTGCCAGTATCGACAGTTCCCCTCCCAACACCGGGGAGCTGTTTTTT. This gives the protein CASIDSSPPNTGELFF.

CDR3 loop: CASSFDRGTEAFF. The CDR3 nucleotides read TGCGCCAGCAGTTTTGACAGGGGCACTGAAGCTTTCTTT. This chain connects TRBV10-2 to TRBJ1-1, with 8 bases identical to TRBD1. This CDR3 region has 13 residues. Unmatched junction bases numbered 3, after V lost 5 bases and J lost 4 bases. From germline, CDR1 is WSHSY and CDR2 SAAADI.

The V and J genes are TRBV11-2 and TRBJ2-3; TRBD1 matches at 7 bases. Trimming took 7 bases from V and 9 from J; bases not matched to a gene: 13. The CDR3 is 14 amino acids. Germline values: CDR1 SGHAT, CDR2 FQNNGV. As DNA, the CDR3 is TGTGCCAGCACTCTAAGGCCGGGACAGATAACGCAGTATTTT. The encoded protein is CASTLRPGQITQYF.

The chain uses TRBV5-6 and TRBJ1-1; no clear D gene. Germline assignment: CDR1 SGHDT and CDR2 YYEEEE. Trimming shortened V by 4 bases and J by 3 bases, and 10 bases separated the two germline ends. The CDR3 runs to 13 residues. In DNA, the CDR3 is TGTGCCAGCAGCCCGGTTTTGGACACTGAAGCTTTCTTT. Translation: CASSPVLDTEAFF.

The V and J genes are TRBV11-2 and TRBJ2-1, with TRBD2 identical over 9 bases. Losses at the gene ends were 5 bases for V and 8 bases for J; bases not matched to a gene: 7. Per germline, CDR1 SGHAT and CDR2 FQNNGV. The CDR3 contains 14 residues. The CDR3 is CASSPGLASDEQFF. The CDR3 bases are TGTGCCAGCAGCCCGGGACTAGCAAGCGATGAGCAGTTCTTC.

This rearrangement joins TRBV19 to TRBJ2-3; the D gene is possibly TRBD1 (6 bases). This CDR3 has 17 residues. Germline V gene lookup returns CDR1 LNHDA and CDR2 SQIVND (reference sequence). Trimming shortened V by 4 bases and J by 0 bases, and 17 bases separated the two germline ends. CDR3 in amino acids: CASSSDDRPLSTDTQYF. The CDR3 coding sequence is TGTGCCAGTAGTAGCGACGACAGGCCCCTTAGCACAGATACGCAGTATTTT.

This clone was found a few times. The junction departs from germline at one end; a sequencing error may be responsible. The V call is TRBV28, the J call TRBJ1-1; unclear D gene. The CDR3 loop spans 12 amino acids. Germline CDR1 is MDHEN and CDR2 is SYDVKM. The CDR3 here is CATSRVEGNAFF. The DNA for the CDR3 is TGTGCCACCAGTCGGGTCGAGGGAAATGCTTTCTTT.

The CDR3 nucleotides are TGCGCCAGCAGCCCGGGGTCGGGGTCCAGAAGGTACGAGCAGTACTTC. Translating it yields CASSPGSGSRRYEQYF. The chain recombines TRBV5-1 with TRBJ2-7, with a possible D match to TRBD2 (5 bases). V was trimmed by 4 bases and J by 4 bases, leaving 21 bases between them. The CDR3 is 16 residues long. Germline V gives CDR1 SGHRS, CDR2 YFSETQ.

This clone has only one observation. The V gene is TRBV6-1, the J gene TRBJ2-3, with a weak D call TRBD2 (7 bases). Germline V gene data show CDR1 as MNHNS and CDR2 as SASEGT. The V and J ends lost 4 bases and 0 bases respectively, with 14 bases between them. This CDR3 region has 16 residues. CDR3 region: CASSALGGVSTDTQYF. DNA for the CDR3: TGTGCCAGCAGTGCCTTAGGGGGGGTCAGCACAGATACGCAGTATTTT.

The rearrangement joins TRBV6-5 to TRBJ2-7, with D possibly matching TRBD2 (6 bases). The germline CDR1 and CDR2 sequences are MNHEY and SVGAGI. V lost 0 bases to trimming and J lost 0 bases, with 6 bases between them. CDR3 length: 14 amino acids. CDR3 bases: TGTGCCAGCAGTTACTCCGGGAGCTCCTACGAGCAGTACTTC. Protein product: CASSYSGSSYEQYF.

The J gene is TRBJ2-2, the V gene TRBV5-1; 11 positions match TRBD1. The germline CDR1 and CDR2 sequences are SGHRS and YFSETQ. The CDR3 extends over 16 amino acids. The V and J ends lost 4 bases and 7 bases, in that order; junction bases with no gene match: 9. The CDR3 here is CASSPPGQGVVGELFF. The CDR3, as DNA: TGCGCCAGCAGCCCACCGGGACAGGGGGTTGTCGGGGAGCTGTTTTTT.

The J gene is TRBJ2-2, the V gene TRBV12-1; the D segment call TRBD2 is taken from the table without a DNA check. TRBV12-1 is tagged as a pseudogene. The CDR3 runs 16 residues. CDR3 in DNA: TGTGCCAGCAGCTTTTTTTGGACTAGCGGGACCGGGGAGCTGTTTTTT. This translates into CASSFFWTSGTGELFF.

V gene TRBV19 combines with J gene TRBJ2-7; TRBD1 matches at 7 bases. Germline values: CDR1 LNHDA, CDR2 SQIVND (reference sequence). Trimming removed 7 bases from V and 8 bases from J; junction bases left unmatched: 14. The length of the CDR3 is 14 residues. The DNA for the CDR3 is TGTGCCAGTACCCCGACAGGGTCCCCTACGAAGCAGTACTTC. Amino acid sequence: CASTPTGSPTKQYF.

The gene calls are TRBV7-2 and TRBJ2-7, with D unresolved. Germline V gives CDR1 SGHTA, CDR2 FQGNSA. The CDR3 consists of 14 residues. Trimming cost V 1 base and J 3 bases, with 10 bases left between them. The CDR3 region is CASSLDTSGYEQYF. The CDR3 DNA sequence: TGTGCCAGCAGCTTAGACACCTCGGGCTACGAGCAGTACTTC.

Here the CDR3 DNA reads TGTGCCAGCAGCTTCCGCAGGGAGTTTCAAGAGACCCAGTACTTC. Translating gives CASSFRREFQETQYF. This chain connects TRBV7-9 to TRBJ2-5; D tentatively reads TRBD1 or TRBD2 (5 bases each). The CDR3 is 15 amino acids. Germline CDR1 and CDR2: SEHNR and FQNEAQ (reference sequence). V lost 3 bases, J lost 2 bases, and 13 bases lay in between. The variable domain in full, with the rest retrieved from reference TRBV7-9 and TRBJ2-5, is DTGVSQNPRHKITKRGQNVTFRCDPISEHNRLYWYRQTLGQGPEFLTYFQNEAQLEKSRLLSDRFSAERPKGSFSTLEIQRTEQGDSAMYLCASSFRREFQETQYFGPGTRLLVL.

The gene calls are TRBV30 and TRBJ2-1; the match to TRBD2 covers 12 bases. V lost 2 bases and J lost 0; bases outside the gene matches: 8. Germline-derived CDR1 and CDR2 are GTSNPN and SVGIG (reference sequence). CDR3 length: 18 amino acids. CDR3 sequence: CAWSPSGRALSSYNEQFF. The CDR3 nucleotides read TGTGCCTGGAGTCCTAGCGGGAGGGCTTTGAGCTCCTACAATGAGCAGTTCTTC.

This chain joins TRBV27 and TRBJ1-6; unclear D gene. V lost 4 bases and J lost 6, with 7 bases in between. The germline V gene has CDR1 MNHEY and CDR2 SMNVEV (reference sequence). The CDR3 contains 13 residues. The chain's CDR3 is CASSSLSNSPLHF. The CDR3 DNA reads TGTGCCAGCAGTTCACTCAGTAATTCACCCCTCCACTTT.

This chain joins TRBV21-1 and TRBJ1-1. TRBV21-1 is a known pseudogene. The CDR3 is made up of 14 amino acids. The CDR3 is CASSKGGGNTEAFF. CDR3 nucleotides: TGTGCCAGCAGCAAAGGCGGGGGGAACACTGAAGCTTTCTTT.

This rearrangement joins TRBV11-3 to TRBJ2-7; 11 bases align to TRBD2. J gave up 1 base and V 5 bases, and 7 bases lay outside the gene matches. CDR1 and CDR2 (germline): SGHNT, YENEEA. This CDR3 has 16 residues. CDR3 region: CASSTRSGRGSYEQYF. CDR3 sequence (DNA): TGTGCCAGCAGCACTCGTAGCGGGAGGGGATCCTACGAGCAGTACTTC.

The CDR3 nucleotides are TGTGCCAGCAGCGTAGGTGGTAGGAGCGATTCGCCCCAGCATTTT. This encodes CASSVGGRSDSPQHF. V usage is TRBV9 and J usage is TRBJ1-5; D uncertain. Germline V CDR1 and CDR2: SGDLS, YYNGEE. The germline V and J ends were trimmed by 0 bases and 9 bases, with 16 bases remaining between them. CDR3 length equals 15 residues.

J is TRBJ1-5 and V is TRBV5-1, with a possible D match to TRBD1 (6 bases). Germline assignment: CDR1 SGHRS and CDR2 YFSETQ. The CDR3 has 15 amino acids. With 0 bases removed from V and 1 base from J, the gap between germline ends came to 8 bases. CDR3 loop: CASSLEGGSNQPQHF. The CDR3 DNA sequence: TGCGCCAGCAGCTTGGAAGGGGGGAGCAATCAGCCCCAGCATTTT.

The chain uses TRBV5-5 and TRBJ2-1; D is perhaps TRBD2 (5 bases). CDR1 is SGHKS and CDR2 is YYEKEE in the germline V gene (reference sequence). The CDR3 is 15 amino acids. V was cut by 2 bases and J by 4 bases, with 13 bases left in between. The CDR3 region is CASSLRGLEYNEQFF. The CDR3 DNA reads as TGTGCCAGCAGCTTAAGAGGGCTAGAATACAATGAGCAGTTCTTC.

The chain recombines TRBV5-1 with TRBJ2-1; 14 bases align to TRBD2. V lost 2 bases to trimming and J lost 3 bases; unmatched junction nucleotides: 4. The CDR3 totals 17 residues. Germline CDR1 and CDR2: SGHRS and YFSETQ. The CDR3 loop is CASSFMGLAGVYNEQFF. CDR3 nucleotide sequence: TGCGCCAGCAGCTTTATGGGACTAGCGGGAGTCTACAATGAGCAGTTCTTC. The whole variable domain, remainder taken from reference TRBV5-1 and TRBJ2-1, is KAGVTQTPRYLIKTRGQQVTLSCSPISGHRSVSWYQQTPGQGLQFLFEYFSETQRNKGNFPGRFSGRQFSNSRSEMNVSTLELGDSALYLCASSFMGLAGVYNEQFFGPGTRLTVL.

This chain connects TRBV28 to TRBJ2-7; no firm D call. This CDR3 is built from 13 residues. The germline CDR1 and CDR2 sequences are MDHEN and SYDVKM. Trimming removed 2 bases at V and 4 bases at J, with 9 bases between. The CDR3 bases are TGTGCCAGCAGTTTAATAGGAGCGTACGAGCAGTACTTC. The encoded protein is CASSLIGAYEQYF.

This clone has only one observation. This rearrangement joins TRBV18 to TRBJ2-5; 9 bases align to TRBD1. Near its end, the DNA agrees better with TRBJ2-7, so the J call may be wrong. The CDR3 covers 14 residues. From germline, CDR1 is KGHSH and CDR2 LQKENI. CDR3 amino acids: CASSPRGQGAEQYF. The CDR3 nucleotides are TGTGCCAGCTCACCACGGGGACAGGGAGCCGAGCAGTACTTC.

CDR3 protein: CAWSHPLPGTPLMEQYF. CDR3 sequence (DNA): TGTGCCTGGAGCCACCCGCTCCCGGGGACCCCGCTTATGGAGCAGTACTTC. The V and J genes are TRBV30 and TRBJ2-7; D is tentatively TRBD1 or TRBD2 (5 bases each). This CDR3 comprises 17 residues. CDR1 and CDR2 (germline): GTSNPN, SVGIG (reference sequence). V was pared by 3 bases and J by 7 bases, with 28 bases between.